Listed below are T cell receptor beta chains from one sample, sequenced in a study of T-cell reconstitution after alpha-beta-depleted transplantation in children. TCRdb fed the PCR reads into MiXCR, producing one record per CDR3 protein. The sample lists 75,000 to 90,000 distinct CDR3 sequences, about 14% occurring once. Specimen: PBMCs, mostly from graft donor cells, collected 180 days after TCRalphabeta/CD19-depleted stem cell transplant. These receptors all stem from a male patient between 2 and 10 years old who had a stem cell transplant for acute lymphoblastic leukemia, so the T cells may come from the graft donor. Each CDR3 is given with its conserved first and last residue. A D gene is named only where the DNA matches it firmly. Expanded clones get a size class; other rows say once, few or many, or leave the size out.

D	size	V	J	CDR3	DNA
-	-	TRBV6-5	TRBJ2-3	CASSYEFGGPSFSTDTQYF	TGTGCCAGCAGTTACGAATTCGGCGGGCCCTCCTTTAGCACAGATACGCAGTATTTT
-	many	TRBV11-3	TRBJ2-1	CASSLRGGIYNEQFF	TGTGCCAGCAGCTTAAGAGGGGGTATCTACAATGAGCAGTTCTTC
-	few	TRBV4-2	TRBJ2-5	CASSLRSLETQYF	TGTGCCAGCAGCCTGAGGTCCTTGGAGACCCAGTACTTC
-	many	TRBV6-5	TRBJ1-1	CASSYGTPGTSEAFF	TGTGCCAGCAGTTACGGAACTCCCGGGACTTCTGAAGCTTTCTTT
-	-	TRBV25-1	TRBJ2-6	CASSELRADSLSGANVLTF	TGTGCCAGCAGTGAATTGAGGGCCGACAGCTTGTCTGGGGCCAACGTCCTGACTTTC
-	-	TRBV12-3/TRBV12-4	TRBJ2-7	CSSSVRNTYEQYF	TGTTCCAGCAGTGTTCGGAACACCTACGAGCAGTACTTC
TRBD1	-	TRBV19	TRBJ2-5	CASSPTGARETQYF	TGTGCCAGTAGCCCCACAGGGGCTCGAGAGACCCAGTACTTC
TRBD2	-	TRBV20-1	TRBJ2-1	CSQARLTSGRIIGANEQFF	TGCAGCCAAGCAAGGTTGACTAGCGGGAGGATAATTGGGGCCAATGAGCAGTTCTTC
-	few	TRBV6-1	TRBJ1-4	CASSPSNFATNEKLFF	TGTGCCAGCAGCCCCTCGAACTTTGCAACTAATGAAAAACTGTTTTTT
-	-	TRBV27	TRBJ2-3	CASSSRSGASTDTQYF	TGTGCCAGCAGTTCTAGAAGCGGAGCTAGCACAGATACGCAGTATTTT
TRBD1	-	TRBV5-1	TRBJ2-2	CASSPLKDRKTGELFF	TGCGCCAGCAGCCCACTGAAGGACAGGAAGACCGGGGAGCTGTTTTTT
TRBD1	-	TRBV6-1	TRBJ1-1	CASRRGQGTTEAFF	TGTGCCAGCAGACGCGGACAGGGGACGACTGAAGCTTTCTTT
TRBD2	-	TRBV7-2	TRBJ2-3	CASSLPLAGAEGDTQYF	TGTGCCAGCAGCTTACCCCTAGCGGGGGCAGAGGGGGATACGCAGTATTTT
TRBD1	-	TRBV4-3	TRBJ1-3	CASSQAHGQGYSGNTIYF	TGCGCCAGCAGCCAAGCCCACGGACAGGGGTACTCTGGAAACACCATATATTTT
-	few	TRBV27	TRBJ2-3	CASSFWKGLAFNTDTQYF	TGTGCCAGCAGTTTTTGGAAGGGGCTAGCGTTCAACACAGATACGCAGTATTTT
-	few	TRBV6-5	TRBJ2-3	CASSSPDIHLTDTQYF	TGTGCCAGCAGTTCCCCGGACATACATCTCACAGATACGCAGTATTTT
-	few	TRBV5-5	TRBJ2-1	CASSPGTQWQFF	TGTGCCAGCAGCCCCGGGACCCAGTGGCAGTTCTTC
-	-	TRBV12-3/TRBV12-4	TRBJ1-2	CASSLEVSAYGYTF	TGTGCCAGCAGTTTAGAGGTTTCAGCCTATGGCTACACCTTC
TRBD2	many	TRBV5-1	TRBJ2-3	CASTRGSYTDTQYF	TGCGCCAGCACGCGGGGGAGTTACACAGATACGCAGTATTTT
-	few	TRBV18	TRBJ2-5	CASSPHTQETQYF	TGTGCCAGCTCACCACATACCCAAGAGACCCAGTACTTC
-	many	TRBV7-2	TRBJ2-3	CASSFRRTDTQYF	TGTGCCAGCAGCTTCCGAAGGACAGATACGCAGTATTTT
-	few	TRBV10-2	TRBJ1-2	CASRGRATEPNYGYTF	TGCGCCAGCAGGGGAAGAGCGACAGAACCTAACTATGGCTACACCTTC
-	-	TRBV28	TRBJ2-7	CASSLTTTSGGEQYF	TGTGCCAGCAGTTTAACTACGACGTCCGGCGGCGAGCAGTACTTC
-	-	TRBV7-6	TRBJ2-3	CASSLEWGQPQYF	TGTGCCAGCAGCTTAGAGTGGGGGCAGCCCCAGTATTTT
-	many	TRBV20-1	TRBJ2-5	CSRGRGETQYF	TGCAGCCGGGGTCGGGGAGAGACCCAGTACTTC
TRBD1	few	TRBV4-2	TRBJ2-2	CASSQDLYRGNTGELFF	TGTGCCAGCAGCCAAGATCTTTACAGGGGAAACACCGGGGAGCTGTTTTTT